The present T cell receptor beta chain was sequenced within a study of T cell clonality in common variable immunodeficiency (dated by TCRdb to the mid-2010s). The research as a whole found: Reportedly, TCRbeta sequences from CVID had fewer deletions and N-nucleotide insertions, and highly modified clones with 13 or more V deletions were absent from CVID. Even though DNA input was the same, control samples had an average of about 89,000 unique sequences each, compared with some 32,000 in CVID samples. Patient heterogeneity within the CVID cohort put limits on correlating repertoire features with clinical complications. It was noted by the authors that sequencing of the repertoires of T cell subpopulations would be needed to clarify the cause of the increased clonality in CVID. TCRbeta clonality was higher in CVID subjects than in healthy controls (t-test p = 0.018), and the increase was most characteristic of about a third of subjects. CVID subjects shared fewer TCRbeta clones with each other than healthy controls did (p < 0.0001).

Trimming takes 1 base from V and 10 bases from J, and the germline ends sit 8 bases apart. The CDR3 contains 12 residues, cysteine and phenylalanine counted. The CDR3 was read in part: 27 bases, with the frame set at base 1. CDR1 and CDR2 are drawn from the germline V gene: SGHRS, YFSETQ. This clone was detected ten times or more. The specificity of this receptor is unknown. The CDR3 is cut off 3 residues early in the read; its end comes from the germline J gene. Equivalent amounts of genomic DNA from CVID and control samples were used as sequencing input. For every sample, a 60 bp segment covering the rearranged TCRbeta CDR3 region was amplified and then sequenced. The immunoSEQ assay, a bias-corrected multiplex PCR combined with high-throughput sequencing, was used to amplify TCRbeta. On the authors' methods: Each unique nucleotide sequence was treated as a clone and annotated with V, D and J genes, copy number and frequency. Sequences were labeled productive if in frame, and non-productive if out of frame or containing stop codons. As previously described, Shannon's entropy was used to calculate clonality. The predicted amino acid sequences of productive clones were used to derive mean CDR3 Kyte-Doolittle hydropathy. Hierarchical clustering of scaled V gene usage was performed with the R hclust function using Manhattan distance and complete linkage. Sharing of clones by CDR3 amino acid sequence was evaluated through resampling of 12 repertoires per group over 100 rounds. The repertoires were searched for around 72 published EBV-specific and fewer than 250 published CMV-specific TCRbeta sequences. Analysis left out a couple of CVID samples that produced under 10,000 sequences, so fewer than 50 CVID repertoires remained. The clones in this table, taken by TCRdb from immuneACCESS, are in-frame only. Not every clone is retained; where verified, under half of the shortfall comes from an unresolved V gene, and the cause of the rest is unknown. That table supplies the V and J calls and clone size; D and trimming were determined from the DNA. The table records around 29,000 clones for this sample, and not one of them appears only once. The biggest ten clones account for approximately 4.7% of the sample.

Predominantly Caucasian heritage was noted among both the CVID patients and the healthy controls. Heparinized peripheral whole blood samples of roughly 4.5 to 8 ml were collected from each donor. Genomic DNA from adults with common variable immune deficiency (CVID) and from healthy adult controls was used to sequence TCRbeta CDR3 repertoires. The control group comprised 22 healthy adult volunteers, roughly twelve female and about 10 male, aged roughly 20 to 75 years with a mean age of approximately 35. To isolate peripheral blood mononuclear cells, diluted blood was subjected to density centrifugation over Hypaque 1077 or Ficoll-Paque. Genomic DNA was obtained from unsorted mononuclear cells through either Qiagen column purification or a centrifugation-based method.

The rearranged chain carries TRBV5-1 and TRBJ2-2, with the D gene not confidently named. The TCR comes from a person between 18 and 69 years old in good health. The sequencing input was peripheral blood mononuclear cells. The CDR3 in this case is CASSLNPSELFF. The CDR3 DNA, read in part, is TGCGCCAGCAGCTTGAATCCCTCGGAG. Extended through the reference TRBV5-1 and TRBJ2-2 proteins, this CDR3 yields the full variable domain: KAGVTQTPRYLIKTRGQQVTLSCSPISGHRSVSWYQQTPGQGLQFLFEYFSETQRNKGNFPGRFSGRQFSNSRSEMNVSTLELGDSALYLCASSLNPSELFFGEGSRLTVL.